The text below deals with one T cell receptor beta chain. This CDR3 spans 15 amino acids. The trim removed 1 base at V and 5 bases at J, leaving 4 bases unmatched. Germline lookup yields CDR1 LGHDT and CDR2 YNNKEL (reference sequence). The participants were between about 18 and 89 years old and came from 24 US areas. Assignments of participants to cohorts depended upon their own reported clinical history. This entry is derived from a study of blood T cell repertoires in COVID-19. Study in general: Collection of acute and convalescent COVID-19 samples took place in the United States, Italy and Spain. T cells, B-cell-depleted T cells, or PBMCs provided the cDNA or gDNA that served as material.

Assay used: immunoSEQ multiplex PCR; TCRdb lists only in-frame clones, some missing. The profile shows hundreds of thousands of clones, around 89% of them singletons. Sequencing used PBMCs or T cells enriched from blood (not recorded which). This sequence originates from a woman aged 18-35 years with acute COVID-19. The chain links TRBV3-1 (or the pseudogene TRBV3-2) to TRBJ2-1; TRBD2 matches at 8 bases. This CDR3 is CASSQGLAGNNEQFF. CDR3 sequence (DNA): TGTGCCAGCAGCCAAGGTTTAGCGGGGAACAATGAGCAGTTCTTC.